The source of this T cell receptor beta chain is a study of Graves' ophthalmopathy and Graves' hyperthyroidism. Study conclusions and caveats: The blood repertoire also included most expanded thyroid clonotypes above 0.001 frequency.

The V gene's germline CDR1 is SGHRS and CDR2 YFSETQ. V lost 0 bases and J lost 5, with 12 bases in between. The CDR3 sequence is 15 residues long. In its sample, this clonotype was seen many times. The antigen remains unidentified. No ophthalmopathy within 18 months of follow-up signified stable hyperthyroidism. It was on clinical symptoms, serum thyroxine, TRAb, thyroid ultrasound and orbital computed tomography that diagnosis relied. Beta-chain TCR CDR3 regions were amplified from RNA transcripts. The first round was an RT-PCR with HTBI primers, and the second round was a multiplex PCR. TCRdb itself ran the multiplex PCR reads through MiXCR, one entry per CDR3 protein. The sample contains more than 300,000 distinct CDR3 sequences, 15% of which appear only once.

The genes are TRBV5-1 and TRBJ2-4; possible D gene TRBD2, 6 bases. The sample was peripheral blood. This TCR came from a woman aged 18-29 years with stable Graves' hyperthyroidism. CDR3 bases: TGCGCCAGCAGCTTGGCCGGGGGTTGGGAAAACATTCAGTACTTC. Translated, it gives CASSLAGGWENIQYF.